The clone carrying this TCR beta chain was seen repeatedly, ten times or more. Its target is unknown. This specimen belongs to a study of identical twins. Study-level findings and limits: Donors were not followed over many years; analysis was cross-sectional. There is a chance that invariant MAIT and iNKT cells partially muddied zero-insertion analyses.

TCRdb processed the 5' RACE reads anew with MiXCR; each CDR3 protein has one entry. Of about 210,000 distinct CDR3 sequences detected, around 9.6% appear once; the ten largest clones hold over 4.5%. The CDR3 is 13 residues long. The V end was cut by 10 bases, the J end by 4 bases, with 16 bases between. Germline V gene sequence: CDR1 LGHDT, CDR2 YNNKEL (reference sequence). The sequence came from a woman aged 18-29 years in good health. Sequencing was done on a sample of memory (CD45RO+) T cells sorted from blood. The chain carries TRBV3-1 and TRBJ1-1, with D possibly TRBD1 on 6 matching bases. CDR3 coding DNA: TGTGCCACCAGACAGGCCGGGAGCACTGAAGCTTTCTTT. Translation gives CATRQAGSTEAFF.